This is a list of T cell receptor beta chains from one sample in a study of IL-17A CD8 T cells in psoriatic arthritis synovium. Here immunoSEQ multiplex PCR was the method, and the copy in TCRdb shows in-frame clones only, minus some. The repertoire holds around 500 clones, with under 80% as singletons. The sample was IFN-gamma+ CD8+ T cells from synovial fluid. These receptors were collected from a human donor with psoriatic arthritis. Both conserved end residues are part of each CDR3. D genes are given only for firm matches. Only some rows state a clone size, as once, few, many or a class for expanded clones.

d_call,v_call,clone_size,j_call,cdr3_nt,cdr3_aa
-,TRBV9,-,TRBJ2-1,TGTGCCAGCAGCGGACCGGACGGACACAATGAGCAGTTCTTC,CASSGPDGHNEQFF
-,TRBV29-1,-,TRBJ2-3,TGCAGCGTTGTGCTAGCGAACACAGATACGCAGTATTTT,CSVVLANTDTQYF
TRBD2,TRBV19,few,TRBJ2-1,TGTGCCAGTGGTACTAGCGGGCGCTACAATGAGCAGTTCTTC,CASGTSGRYNEQFF
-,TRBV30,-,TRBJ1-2,TGTGCCTGGAGTGTAGATACTGGAAGCTACACCTTC,CAWSVDTGSYTF
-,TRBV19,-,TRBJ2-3,TGTGCCAGTAGTATAGGGGCTAGCAGGGCAGATACGCAGTATTTT,CASSIGASRADTQYF
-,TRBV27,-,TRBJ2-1,TGTGCCAGCAGTTTAGCGGGCAGCTACAATGAGCAGTTCTTC,CASSLAGSYNEQFF
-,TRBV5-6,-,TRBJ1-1,TGTGCCAGCAGCTCCAGGTATCTGAACACTGAAGCTTTCTTT,CASSSRYLNTEAFF
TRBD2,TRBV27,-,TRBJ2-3,TGTGCCAGCAGTCACCGGGGGGGTGCCGATACGCAGTATTTT,CASSHRGGADTQYF
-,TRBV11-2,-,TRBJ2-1,TGTGCCAGCAGCTTAGGGCTGGGGTACCTGTTGTTCTTC,CASSLGLGYLLFF
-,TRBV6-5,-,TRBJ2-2,TGTGCCAGCAGTTTAGCCTACGGGACAGGGGAGCTGTTTTTT,CASSLAYGTGELFF
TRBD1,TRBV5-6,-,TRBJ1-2,TGTGCCAGCAGCTTGGGACAGGGAAGCCTCGGGGGCTACACCTTC,CASSLGQGSLGGYTF
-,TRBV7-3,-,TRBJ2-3,TGTGCCAGCAGCGATCTAGTCGGCACGCAGTATTTT,CASSDLVGTQYF
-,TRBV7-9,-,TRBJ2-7,TGTGCCAGCAGCTTAAGCCGGGGGGCAGAAGCCTACGAGCAGTACTTC,CASSLSRGAEAYEQYF
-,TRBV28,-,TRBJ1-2,TGTGCCAGCAGGTCGATGGACACCTCGGTGGAGGGCTACACCTTC,CASRSMDTSVEGYTF
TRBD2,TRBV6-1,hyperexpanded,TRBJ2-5,TGTGCCAGCAGTGTGGGACTAGCCATAGAGACCCAGTACTTC,CASSVGLAIETQYF
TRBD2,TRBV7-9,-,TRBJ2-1,TGTGCCAGCAGCCCAAAGTACGGGGGGGTCCCCTCCTACAATGAGCAGTTCTTC,CASSPKYGGVPSYNEQFF
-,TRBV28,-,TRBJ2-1,TGTGCCAGCAGTTTCAACAGCAATGAGCAGTTCTTC,CASSFNSNEQFF
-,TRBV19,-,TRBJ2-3,TGTGCCAGTACCCTCCGGGGCCTGGGAACAGATACGCAGTATTTT,CASTLRGLGTDTQYF
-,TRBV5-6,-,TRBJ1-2,TGTGCCAGCAGCTTGGCCACCTCCCTCTATGGCTACACCTTC,CASSLATSLYGYTF
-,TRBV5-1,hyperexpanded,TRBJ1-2,TGCGCCAGCAGCTTGGAGGGACCTCTCTATGGCTACACCTTC,CASSLEGPLYGYTF
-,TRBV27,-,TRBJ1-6,TGTGCCAGCGGCTTCCCCACAGGAGCTTATAATTCACCCCTCCACTTT,CASGFPTGAYNSPLHF
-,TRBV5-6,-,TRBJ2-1,TGTGCCAGCAGCTTCGGCCGGGAGCAGTTCTTC,CASSFGREQFF
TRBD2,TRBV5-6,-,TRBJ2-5,TGTGCCAGCAGCTCAGGGACTAGCGCTGGAGAGACCCAGTACTTC,CASSSGTSAGETQYF
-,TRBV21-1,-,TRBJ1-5,TGTGCCAGCAGCACGCGGTCGGACAGGGGTAGCAATCAGCCCCAGCATTTT,CASSTRSDRGSNQPQHF
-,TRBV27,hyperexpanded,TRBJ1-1,TGTGCCAGCAGGCTTTCGCTTGGGGGTGGCACTGAAGCTTTCTTT,CASRLSLGGGTEAFF
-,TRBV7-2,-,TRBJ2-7,TGTGCCAGCAGCTTAGCGGTCTCGCGACACGAGCAGTACTTC,CASSLAVSRHEQYF
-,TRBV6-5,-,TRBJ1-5,TGTGCCAGCAGTTCCCACCCGGCTAATCAGCCCCAGCATTTT,CASSSHPANQPQHF
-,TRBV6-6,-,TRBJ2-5,TGTGCCAGCACCTTCTCCGCGTGGGAGACCCAGTACTTC,CASTFSAWETQYF
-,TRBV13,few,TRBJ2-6,TGTGCCAGCAGATCGCGGGGCGGAAGCTCTGGGGCCAACGTCCTGACTTTC,CASRSRGGSSGANVLTF
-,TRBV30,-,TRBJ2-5,TGTGCCTGGAGTTTGGACAATCGAGAGACCCAGTACTTC,CAWSLDNRETQYF
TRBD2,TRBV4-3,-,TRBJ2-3,TGCGCCAGCAGCCAAGCCGGGACTAGCGAATACACAGATACGCAGTATTTT,CASSQAGTSEYTDTQYF
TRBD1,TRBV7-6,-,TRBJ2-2,TGTGCCAGCAGCCCGGGACAGGGGAGAATCGGGGAGCTGTTTTTT,CASSPGQGRIGELFF
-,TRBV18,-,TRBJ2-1,TGTGCCAGCTCACCAGTTCGGCAGAGCTCCTACAATGAGCAGTTCTTC,CASSPVRQSSYNEQFF
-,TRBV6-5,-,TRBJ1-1,TGTGCCAGCAGTTACTCGGGGGGGAACACTGAAGCTTTCTTT,CASSYSGGNTEAFF
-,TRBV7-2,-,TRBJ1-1,TGTGCCAGCAGAGCAGGGTTTGGCACTGAAGCTTTCTTT,CASRAGFGTEAFF
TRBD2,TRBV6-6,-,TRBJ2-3,TGTGCCAGCAGCGCAACACTAGCGGGGGCAGATACGCAGTATTTT,CASSATLAGADTQYF